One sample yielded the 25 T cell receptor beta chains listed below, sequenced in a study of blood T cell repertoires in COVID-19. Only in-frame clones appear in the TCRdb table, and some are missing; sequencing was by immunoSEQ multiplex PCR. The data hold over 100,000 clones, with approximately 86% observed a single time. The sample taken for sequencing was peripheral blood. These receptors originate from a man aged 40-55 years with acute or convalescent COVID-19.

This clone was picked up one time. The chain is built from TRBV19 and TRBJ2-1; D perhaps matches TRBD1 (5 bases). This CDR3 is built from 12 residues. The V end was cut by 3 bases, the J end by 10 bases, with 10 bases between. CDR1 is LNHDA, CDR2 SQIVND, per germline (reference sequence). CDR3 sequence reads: CASSIIAGEQFF. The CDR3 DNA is TGTGCCAGTAGTATTATCGCAGGGGAGCAGTTCTTC.

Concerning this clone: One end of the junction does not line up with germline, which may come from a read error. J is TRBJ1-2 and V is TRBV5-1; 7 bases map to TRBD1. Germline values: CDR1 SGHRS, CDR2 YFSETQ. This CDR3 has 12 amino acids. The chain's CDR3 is CASSPSGGLGSF. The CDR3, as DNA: TGCGCCAGCAGCCCGTCAGGGGGTCTGGGCAGCTTC. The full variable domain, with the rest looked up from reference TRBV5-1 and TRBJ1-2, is KAGVTQTPRYLIKTRGQQVTLSCSPISGHRSVSWYQQTPGQGLQFLFEYFSETQRNKGNFPGRFSGRQFSNSRSEMNVSTLELGDSALYLCASSPSGGLGSFGSGTRLTVV.

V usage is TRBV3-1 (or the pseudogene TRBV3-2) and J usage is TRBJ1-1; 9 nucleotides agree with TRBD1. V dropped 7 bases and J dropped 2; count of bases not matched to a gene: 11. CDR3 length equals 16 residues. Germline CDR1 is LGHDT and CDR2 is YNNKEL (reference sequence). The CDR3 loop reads CASTYSSGQGNTEAFF. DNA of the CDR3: TGTGCCAGCACCTACTCGTCGGGACAGGGTAACACTGAAGCTTTCTTT.

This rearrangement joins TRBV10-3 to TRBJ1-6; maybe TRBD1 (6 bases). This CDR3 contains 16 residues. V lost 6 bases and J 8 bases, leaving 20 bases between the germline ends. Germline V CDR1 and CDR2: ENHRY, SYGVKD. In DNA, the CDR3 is TGTGCCATCAGCCAGGGGCTAGGTGTCCTAGATTCACCCCTCCACTTT. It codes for CAISQGLGVLDSPLHF.

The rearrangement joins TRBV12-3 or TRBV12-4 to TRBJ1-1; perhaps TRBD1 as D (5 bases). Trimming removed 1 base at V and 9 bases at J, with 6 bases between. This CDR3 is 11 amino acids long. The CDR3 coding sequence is TGTGCCAGCAGTTTAGGGACAAAAGCTTTCTTT. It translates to CASSLGTKAFF.

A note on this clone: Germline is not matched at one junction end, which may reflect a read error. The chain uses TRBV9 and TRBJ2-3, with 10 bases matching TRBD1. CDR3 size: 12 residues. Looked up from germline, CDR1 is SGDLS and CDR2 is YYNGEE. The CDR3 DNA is TGTGCCAGCAGCCCGGGGGACAGGGGAGGGCATTTT. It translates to CASSPGDRGGHF.

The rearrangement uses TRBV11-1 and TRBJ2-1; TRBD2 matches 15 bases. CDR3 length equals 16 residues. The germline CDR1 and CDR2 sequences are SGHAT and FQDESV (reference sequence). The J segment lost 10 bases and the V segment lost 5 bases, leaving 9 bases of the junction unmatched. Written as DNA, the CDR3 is TGTGCCAGCAGCAGCGGACTAGCGGGGGGGCCAGGGGAGCAGTTCTTC. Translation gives CASSSGLAGGPGEQFF.

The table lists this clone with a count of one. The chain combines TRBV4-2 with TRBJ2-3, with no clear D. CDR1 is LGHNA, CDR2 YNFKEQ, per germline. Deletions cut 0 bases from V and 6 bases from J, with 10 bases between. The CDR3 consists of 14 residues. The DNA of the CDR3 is TGTGCCAGCAGCCAAGACTGGAGCTCGGATACGCAGTATTTT. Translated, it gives CASSQDWSSDTQYF.

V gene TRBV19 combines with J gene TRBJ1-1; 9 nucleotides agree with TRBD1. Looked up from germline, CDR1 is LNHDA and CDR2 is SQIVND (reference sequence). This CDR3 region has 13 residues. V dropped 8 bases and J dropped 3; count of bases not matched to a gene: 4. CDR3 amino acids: CASARDRDTEAFF. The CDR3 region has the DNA TGTGCCAGTGCCAGGGACAGGGACACTGAAGCTTTCTTT.

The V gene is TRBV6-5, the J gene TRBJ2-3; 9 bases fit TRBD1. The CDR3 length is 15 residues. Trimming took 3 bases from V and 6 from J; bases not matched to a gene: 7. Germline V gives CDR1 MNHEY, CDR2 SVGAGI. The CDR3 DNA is TGTGCCAGCAGTTATGGGACAGGGAAAGGGGATACGCAGTATTTT. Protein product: CASSYGTGKGDTQYF.

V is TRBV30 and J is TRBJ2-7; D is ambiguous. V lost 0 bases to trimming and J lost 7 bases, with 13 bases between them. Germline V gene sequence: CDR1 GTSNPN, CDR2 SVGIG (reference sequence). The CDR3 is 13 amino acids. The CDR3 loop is CAWSVLKDEEQYF. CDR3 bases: TGTGCCTGGAGTGTACTAAAGGATGAAGAGCAGTACTTC.

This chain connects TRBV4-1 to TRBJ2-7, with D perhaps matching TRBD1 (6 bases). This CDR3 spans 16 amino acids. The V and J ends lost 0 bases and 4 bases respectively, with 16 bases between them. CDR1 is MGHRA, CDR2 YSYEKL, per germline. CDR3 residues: CASSQDVTGQSYEQYF. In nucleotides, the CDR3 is TGCGCCAGCAGCCAAGATGTCACAGGACAGAGTTACGAGCAGTACTTC.

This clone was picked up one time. The DNA for the CDR3 is TGTGCCAGTAGTACCCCGGACAGGGGCAGCTATGGCTACACCTTC. This codes for CASSTPDRGSYGYTF. The chain employs TRBV19 and TRBJ1-2, with 9 bases that match TRBD1. Looked up from germline, CDR1 is LNHDA and CDR2 is SQIVND (reference sequence). The CDR3 consists of 15 residues. V lost 4 bases to trimming and J lost 4 bases; unmatched junction nucleotides: 7.

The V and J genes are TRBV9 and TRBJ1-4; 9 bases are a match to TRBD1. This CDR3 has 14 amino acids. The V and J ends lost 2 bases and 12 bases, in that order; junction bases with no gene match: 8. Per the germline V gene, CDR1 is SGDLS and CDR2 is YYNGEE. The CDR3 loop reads CASSVGTGITQLFF. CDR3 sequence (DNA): TGTGCCAGCAGCGTCGGGACAGGGATAACCCAACTGTTTTTT. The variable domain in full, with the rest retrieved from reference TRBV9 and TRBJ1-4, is DSGVTQTPKHLITATGQRVTLRCSPRSGDLSVYWYQQSLDQGLQFLIQYYNGEERAKGNILERFSAQQFPDLHSELNLSSLELGDSALYFCASSVGTGITQLFFGSGTQLSVL.

The CDR3: CASSGDRGHTGELFF. The CDR3 DNA reads TGTGCCAGCAGCGGAGACAGGGGGCACACCGGGGAGCTGTTTTTT. The rearrangement uses TRBV2 and TRBJ2-2; 10 nucleotides line up with TRBD1. The germline CDR1 and CDR2 sequences are SNHLY and FYNNEI. The CDR3 runs 15 residues. With V trimmed by 6 bases and J by 3 bases, 4 bases remained unmatched.

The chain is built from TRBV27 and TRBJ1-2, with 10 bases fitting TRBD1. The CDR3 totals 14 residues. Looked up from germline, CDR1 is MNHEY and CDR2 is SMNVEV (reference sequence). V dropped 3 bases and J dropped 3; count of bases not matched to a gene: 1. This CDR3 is CASSLTGGDYGYTF. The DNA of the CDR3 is TGTGCCAGCAGTTTGACAGGGGGCGACTATGGCTACACCTTC.

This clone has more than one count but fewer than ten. Here the CDR3 DNA reads TGCGCCAGCAGCTTGGGGGCGGGACTCACGAATACGCAGTATTTT. This codes for CASSLGAGLTNTQYF. The genes are TRBV5-1 and TRBJ2-3; TRBD2 is a possible D gene (6 bases). The CDR3 is 15 residues long. Per germline, CDR1 SGHRS and CDR2 YFSETQ. Trimming took 0 bases from V and 7 from J, leaving 15 bases between them.

The CDR3 spells CASSPGRAGSDTQYF. CDR3 nucleotides: TGTGCCAGCTCACCTGGGAGGGCCGGGTCAGATACGCAGTATTTT. This chain connects TRBV18 to TRBJ2-3, with 7 bases lining up with TRBD2. The CDR3 covers 15 residues. CDR1 and CDR2 from the germline V gene are KGHSH and LQKENI. V was pared by 3 bases and J by 4 bases, with 7 bases of the junction left unmatched.

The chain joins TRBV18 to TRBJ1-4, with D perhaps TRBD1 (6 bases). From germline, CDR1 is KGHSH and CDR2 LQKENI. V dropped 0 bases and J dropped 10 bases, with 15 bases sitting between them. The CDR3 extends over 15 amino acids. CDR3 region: CASSPPQRGGVKLFF. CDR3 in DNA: TGTGCCAGCTCACCACCACAGAGAGGGGGGGTAAAACTGTTTTTT.

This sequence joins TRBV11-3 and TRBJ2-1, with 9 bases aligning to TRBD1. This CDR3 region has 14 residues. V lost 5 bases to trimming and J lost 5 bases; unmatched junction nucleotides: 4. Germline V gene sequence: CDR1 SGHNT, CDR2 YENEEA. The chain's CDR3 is CASSPGTGNNEQFF. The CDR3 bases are TGTGCCAGCAGCCCCGGGACAGGGAACAATGAGCAGTTCTTC.

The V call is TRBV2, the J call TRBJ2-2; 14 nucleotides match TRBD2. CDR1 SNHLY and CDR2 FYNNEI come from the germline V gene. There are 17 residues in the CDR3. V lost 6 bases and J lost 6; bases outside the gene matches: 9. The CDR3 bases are TGTGCCAGCAGCCCCGGACTAGCGGGGGGCCGCGCCGGGGAGCTGTTTTTT. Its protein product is CASSPGLAGGRAGELFF.

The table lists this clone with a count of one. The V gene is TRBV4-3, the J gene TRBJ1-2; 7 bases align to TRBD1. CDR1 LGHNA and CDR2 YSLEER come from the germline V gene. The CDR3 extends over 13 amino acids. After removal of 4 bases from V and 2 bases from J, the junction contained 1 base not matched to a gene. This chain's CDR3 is CASSRGQNYGYTF. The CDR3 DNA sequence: TGCGCCAGCAGCCGGGGACAGAACTATGGCTACACCTTC.

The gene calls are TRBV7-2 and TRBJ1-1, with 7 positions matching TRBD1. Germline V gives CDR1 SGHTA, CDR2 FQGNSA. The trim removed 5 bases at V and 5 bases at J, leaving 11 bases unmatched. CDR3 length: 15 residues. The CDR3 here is CASSPTGQLRTEAFF. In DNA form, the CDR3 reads TGTGCCAGCAGCCCCACGGGACAGTTGAGGACTGAAGCTTTCTTT.

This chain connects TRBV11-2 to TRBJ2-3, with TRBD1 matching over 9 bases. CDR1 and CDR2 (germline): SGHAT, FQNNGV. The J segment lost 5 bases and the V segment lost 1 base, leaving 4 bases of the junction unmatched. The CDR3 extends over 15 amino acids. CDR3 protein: CASSLGDRAQDTQYF. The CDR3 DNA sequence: TGTGCCAGCAGCTTAGGGGACAGGGCTCAAGATACGCAGTATTTT. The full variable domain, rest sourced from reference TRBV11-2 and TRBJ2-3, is EAGVAQSPRYKIIEKRQSVAFWCNPISGHATLYWYQQILGQGPKLLIQFQNNGVVDDSQLPKDRFSAERLKGVDSTLKIQPAKLEDSAVYLCASSLGDRAQDTQYFGPGTRLTVL.

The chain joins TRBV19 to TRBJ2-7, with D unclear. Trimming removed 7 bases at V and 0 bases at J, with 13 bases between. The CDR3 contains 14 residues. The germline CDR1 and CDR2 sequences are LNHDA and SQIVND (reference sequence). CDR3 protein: CASTRMRSSYEQYF. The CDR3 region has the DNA TGTGCCAGTACCCGGATGAGGAGCTCCTACGAGCAGTACTTC.